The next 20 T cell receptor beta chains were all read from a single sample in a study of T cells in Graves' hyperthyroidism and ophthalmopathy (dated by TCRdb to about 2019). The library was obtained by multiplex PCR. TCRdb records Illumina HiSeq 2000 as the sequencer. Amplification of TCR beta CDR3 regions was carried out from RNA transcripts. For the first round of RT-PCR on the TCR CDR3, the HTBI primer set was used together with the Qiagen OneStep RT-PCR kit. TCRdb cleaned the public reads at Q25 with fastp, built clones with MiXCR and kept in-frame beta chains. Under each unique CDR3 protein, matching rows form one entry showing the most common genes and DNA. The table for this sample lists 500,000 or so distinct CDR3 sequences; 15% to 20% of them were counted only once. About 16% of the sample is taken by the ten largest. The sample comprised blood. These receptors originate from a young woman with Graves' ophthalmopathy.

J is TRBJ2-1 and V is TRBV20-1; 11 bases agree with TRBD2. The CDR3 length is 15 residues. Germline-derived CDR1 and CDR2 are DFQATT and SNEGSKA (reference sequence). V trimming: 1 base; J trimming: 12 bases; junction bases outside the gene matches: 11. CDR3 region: CSARARTSGSNGQFF. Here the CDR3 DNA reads TGCAGTGCTAGAGCTCGGACTAGCGGGTCGAACGGGCAGTTCTTC.

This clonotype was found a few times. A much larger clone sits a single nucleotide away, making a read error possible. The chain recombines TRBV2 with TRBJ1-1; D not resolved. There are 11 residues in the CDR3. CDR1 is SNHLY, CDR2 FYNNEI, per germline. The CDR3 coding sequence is TGTGCCAGTACTGAGTACACTGGAGCTTTCTTT. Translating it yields CASTEYTGAFF.

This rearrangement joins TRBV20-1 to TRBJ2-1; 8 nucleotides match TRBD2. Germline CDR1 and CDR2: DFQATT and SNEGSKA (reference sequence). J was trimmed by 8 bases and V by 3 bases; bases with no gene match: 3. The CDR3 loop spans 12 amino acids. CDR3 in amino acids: CSASGGGDEQFF. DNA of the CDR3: TGCAGTGCTAGCGGGGGGGGGGATGAGCAGTTCTTC.

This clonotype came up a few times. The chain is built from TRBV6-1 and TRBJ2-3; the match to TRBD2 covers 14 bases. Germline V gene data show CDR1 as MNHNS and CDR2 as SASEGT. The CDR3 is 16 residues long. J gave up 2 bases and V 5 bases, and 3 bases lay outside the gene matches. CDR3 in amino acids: CASSKGLAGATDTQYF. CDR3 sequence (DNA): TGTGCCAGCAGTAAGGGACTAGCGGGAGCCACAGATACGCAGTATTTT.

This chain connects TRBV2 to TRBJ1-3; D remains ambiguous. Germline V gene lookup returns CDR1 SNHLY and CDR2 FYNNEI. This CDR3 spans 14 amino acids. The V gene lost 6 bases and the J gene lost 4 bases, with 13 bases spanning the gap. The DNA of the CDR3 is TGTGCCAGCAGCTCCAGCAGGACGGGAAACACCATATATTTT. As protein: CASSSSRTGNTIYF.

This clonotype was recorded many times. The CDR3 DNA is TGTGCCAGCAGCTTAAGGGAAGGGGCTGAAGCTTTCTTT. This gives the protein CASSLREGAEAFF. This sequence joins TRBV13 and TRBJ1-1; D possibly corresponds to TRBD1 (5 bases). The CDR3 extends over 13 amino acids. Trimming removed 2 bases from V and 6 bases from J, with 10 bases in between. Germline lookup yields CDR1 PRHDT and CDR2 FYEKMQ (reference sequence).

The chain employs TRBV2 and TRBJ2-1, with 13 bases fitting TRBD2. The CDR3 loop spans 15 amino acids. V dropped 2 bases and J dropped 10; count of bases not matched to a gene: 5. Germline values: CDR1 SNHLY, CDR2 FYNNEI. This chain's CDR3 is CASSEWTSGRGEQFF. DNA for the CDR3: TGTGCCAGCAGTGAATGGACTAGCGGGAGAGGAGAGCAGTTCTTC.

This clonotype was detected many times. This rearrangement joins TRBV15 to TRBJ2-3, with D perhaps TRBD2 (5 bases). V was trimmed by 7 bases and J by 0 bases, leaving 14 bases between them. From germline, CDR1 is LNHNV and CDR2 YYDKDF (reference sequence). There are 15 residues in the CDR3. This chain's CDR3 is CATTPGEGSTDTQYF. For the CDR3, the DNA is TGTGCCACCACACCCGGGGAAGGTAGCACAGATACGCAGTATTTT.

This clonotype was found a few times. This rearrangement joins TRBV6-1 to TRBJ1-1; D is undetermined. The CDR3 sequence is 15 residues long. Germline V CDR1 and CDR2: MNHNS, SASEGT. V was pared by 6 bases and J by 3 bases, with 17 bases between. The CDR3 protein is CASSPRPDGYTEAFF. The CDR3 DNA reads TGTGCCAGCAGCCCAAGGCCGGACGGGTACACTGAAGCTTTCTTT.

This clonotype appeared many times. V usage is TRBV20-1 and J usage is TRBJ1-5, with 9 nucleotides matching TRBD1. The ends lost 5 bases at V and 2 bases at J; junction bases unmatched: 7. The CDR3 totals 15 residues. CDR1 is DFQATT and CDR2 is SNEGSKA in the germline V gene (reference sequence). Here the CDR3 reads CSAPSRDRGNQPQHF. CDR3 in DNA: TGCAGTGCTCCGTCCCGGGACAGGGGCAATCAGCCCCAGCATTTT.

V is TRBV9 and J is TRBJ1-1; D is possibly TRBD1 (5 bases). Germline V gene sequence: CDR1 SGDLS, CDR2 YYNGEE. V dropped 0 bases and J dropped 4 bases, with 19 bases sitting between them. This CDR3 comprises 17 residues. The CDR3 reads CASSVDEELRRGTEAFF. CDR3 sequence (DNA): TGTGCCAGCAGCGTAGACGAGGAGTTGCGGAGGGGCACTGAAGCTTTCTTT.

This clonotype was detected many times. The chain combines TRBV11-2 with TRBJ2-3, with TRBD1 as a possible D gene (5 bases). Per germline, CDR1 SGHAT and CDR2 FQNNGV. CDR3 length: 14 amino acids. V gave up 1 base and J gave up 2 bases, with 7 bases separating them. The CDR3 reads CASSLAQATDTQYF. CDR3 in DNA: TGTGCCAGCAGCTTAGCACAGGCCACAGATACGCAGTATTTT.

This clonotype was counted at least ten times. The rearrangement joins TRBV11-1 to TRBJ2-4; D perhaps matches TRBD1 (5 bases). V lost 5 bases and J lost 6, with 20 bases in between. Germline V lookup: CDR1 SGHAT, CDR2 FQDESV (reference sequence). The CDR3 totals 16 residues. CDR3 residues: CASSPDTPRLVNIQYF. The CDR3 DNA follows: TGTGCCAGCAGCCCGGACACCCCTCGTTTGGTAAACATTCAGTACTTC.

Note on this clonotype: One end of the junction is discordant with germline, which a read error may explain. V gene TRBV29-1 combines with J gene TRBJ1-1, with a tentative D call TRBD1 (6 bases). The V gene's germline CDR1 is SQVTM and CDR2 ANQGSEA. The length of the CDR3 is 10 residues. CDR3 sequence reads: CGVDSAEAFF. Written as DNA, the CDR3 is TGCGGCGTGGACAGCGCTGAAGCTTTCTTT.

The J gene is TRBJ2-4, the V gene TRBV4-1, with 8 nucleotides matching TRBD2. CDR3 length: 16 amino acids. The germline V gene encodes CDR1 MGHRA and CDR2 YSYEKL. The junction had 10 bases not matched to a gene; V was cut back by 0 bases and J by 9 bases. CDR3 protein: CASSQDAGRALGIQYF. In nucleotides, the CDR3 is TGCGCCAGCAGCCAAGATGCCGGGAGGGCCCTCGGCATTCAGTACTTC.

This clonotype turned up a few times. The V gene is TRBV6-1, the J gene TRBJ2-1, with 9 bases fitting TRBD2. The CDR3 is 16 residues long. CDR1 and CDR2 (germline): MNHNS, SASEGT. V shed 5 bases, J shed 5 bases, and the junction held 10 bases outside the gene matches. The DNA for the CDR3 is TGTGCCAGCAGTAACCGGGGTAGCGGGGGAAACAATGAGCAGTTCTTC. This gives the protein CASSNRGSGGNNEQFF.

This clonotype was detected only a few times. CDR3 sequence reads: CAISGQGVGYEQYF. CDR3 DNA sequence: TGTGCCATCAGCGGACAGGGGGTAGGTTACGAGCAGTACTTC. The J gene is TRBJ2-7, the V gene TRBV10-3; 10 nucleotides agree with TRBD1. The CDR3 runs to 14 residues. CDR1 is ENHRY and CDR2 is SYGVKD in the germline V gene. V shed 6 bases, J shed 4 bases, and the junction held 6 bases outside the gene matches.

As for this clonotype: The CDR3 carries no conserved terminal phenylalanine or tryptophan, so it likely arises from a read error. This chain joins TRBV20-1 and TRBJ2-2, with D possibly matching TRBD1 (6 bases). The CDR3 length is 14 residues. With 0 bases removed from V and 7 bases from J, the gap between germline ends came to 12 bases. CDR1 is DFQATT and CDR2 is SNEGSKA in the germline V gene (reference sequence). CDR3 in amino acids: CSAREIGGGGELFL. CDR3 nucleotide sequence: TGCAGTGCTAGAGAAATTGGGGGCGGCGGGGAGCTGTTTTTA.

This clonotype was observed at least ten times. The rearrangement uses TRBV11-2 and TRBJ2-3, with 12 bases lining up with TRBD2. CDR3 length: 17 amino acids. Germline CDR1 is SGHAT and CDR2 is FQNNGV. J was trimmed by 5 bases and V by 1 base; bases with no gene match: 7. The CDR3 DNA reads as TGTGCCAGCAGCTTAGTGGCTAGCGGGAGGGTTGAAGATACGCAGTATTTT. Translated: CASSLVASGRVEDTQYF.

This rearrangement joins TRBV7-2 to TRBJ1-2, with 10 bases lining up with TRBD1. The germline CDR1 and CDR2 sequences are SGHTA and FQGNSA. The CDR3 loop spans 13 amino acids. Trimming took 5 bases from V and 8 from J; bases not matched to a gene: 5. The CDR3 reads CASSLGQGEGYTF. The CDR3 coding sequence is TGTGCCAGCAGCCTCGGACAGGGGGAGGGCTACACCTTC. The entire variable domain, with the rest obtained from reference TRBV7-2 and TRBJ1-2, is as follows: GAGVSQSPSNKVTEKGKDVELRCDPISGHTALYWYRQSLGQGLEFLIYFQGNSAPDKSGLPSDRFSAERTGGSVSTLTIQRTQQEDSAVYLCASSLGQGEGYTFGSGTRLTVV.